These 32 T cell receptor beta chains share one sample of origin, sequenced in a study of T cell clonality in common variable immunodeficiency. Study outcomes and limitations: In common variable immunodeficiency, TCR beta chains reportedly carried fewer deletions and N-nucleotide insertions.

No antigen has been identified for these receptors. Only in-frame clones appear in the TCRdb table, and some are missing; sequencing was by immunoSEQ multiplex PCR. In total the sample includes about 16,000 clones, none of them seen once. Sequencing was carried out using peripheral blood mononuclear cells. Receptor source: a human donor with common variable immunodeficiency.

Notes on this clone: Sequencing ends 3 residues short of the CDR3 end; the germline J gene provides the rest. The V and J genes are TRBV7-9 and TRBJ2-7, with D unclear. The CDR3 spans 12 residues. The germline V gene encodes CDR1 SEHNR and CDR2 FQNEAQ (reference sequence). V was shortened by 6 bases and J by 6 bases, with 12 bases between the two germline ends. CDR3 in amino acids: CASRRTASEQYF. The CDR3 DNA, read in part, is TGTGCCAGCAGGAGAACCGCTAGCGAG.

This clone was seen repeatedly, ten times or more. The CDR3 is cut off 3 residues early in the read; its end comes from the germline J gene. This rearrangement joins TRBV29-1 to TRBJ2-1, with TRBD2 matching 7 bases. Germline V lookup: CDR1 SQVTM, CDR2 ANQGSEA. CDR3 length equals 14 residues. J was trimmed by 5 bases and V by 2 bases; bases with no gene match: 6. Incomplete CDR3 DNA: TGCAGCGTTGAACAAGCGGGACTTGACAATGAG. Protein sequence: CSVEQAGLDNE. The entire CDR3 sequence reads CSVEQAGLDNEQFF.

In its sample, this clone was seen a few times. Partial CDR3 DNA: TGTGCCTGGATTTGGAGCGGGCCGACTTTTAACTATGGC. Amino acids: CAWIWSGPTFNYG. From start to end, the CDR3 is CAWIWSGPTFNYGYTF. The V gene is TRBV30, the J gene TRBJ1-2; D is undetermined. Sequencing ends 3 residues short of the CDR3 end; the germline J gene provides the rest. Germline V gene sequence: CDR1 GTSNPN, CDR2 SVGIG (reference sequence). CDR3 length: 16 residues. Trimming took off 4 bases at V and 1 base at J, with 19 bases between the two ends.

In its sample, this clone was seen a few times. The missing CDR3 end, 3 residues past where the read stops, is filled in from the germline J gene. V usage is TRBV5-1 and J usage is TRBJ2-3, with 9 bases aligning to TRBD2. The V gene end was trimmed by 0 bases and the J gene end by 4 bases; junction bases not matched to a gene: 6. CDR1 is SGHRS, CDR2 YFSETQ, per germline. The CDR3 is 16 amino acids. The CDR3 is CASSLDGGGAADTQYF. Partial CDR3 DNA: TGCGCCAGCAGCTTGGATGGCGGGGGGGCCGCAGATACG.

Note on this clone: The read comes to an end 3 residues before the CDR3 does, leaving the germline J gene to fill in the end. The rearrangement links TRBV18 to TRBJ1-4; TRBD1 might be the D (5 bases). V was shortened by 10 bases and J by 8 bases, with 17 bases between the two germline ends. CDR1 KGHSH and CDR2 LQKENI come from the germline V gene. There are 13 residues in the CDR3. CDR3 bases read: TGTGCCACCACACGGCAGGGAGGGGAAAAA. Protein product: CATTRQGGEK. The full CDR3 protein is CATTRQGGEKLFF.

Details on this clone: The DNA ends 3 residues before the CDR3 does, and the rest of the CDR3 is filled in from the germline J gene. The V and J genes are TRBV19 and TRBJ1-5, with D tentatively TRBD1 (5 bases). Germline V gene data show CDR1 as LNHDA and CDR2 as SQIVND (reference sequence). The CDR3 totals 17 residues. The germline V and J ends were trimmed by 7 bases and 0 bases, with 19 bases remaining between them. CDR3 sequence: CASNFVKQGLSNQPQHF. The sequenced CDR3 bases are TGTGCCAGTAACTTCGTGAAGCAGGGACTTAGCAATCAGCCC.

A word on this clone: The missing CDR3 end, 3 residues past where the read stops, is filled in from the germline J gene. The V and J genes are TRBV7-8 and TRBJ1-5; TRBD1 aligns across 9 bases. From germline, CDR1 is SGHVS and CDR2 FQNEAQ. The CDR3 is made up of 16 amino acids. V lost 5 bases, J lost 2 bases, and 7 bases stayed unmatched. The sequenced part of the CDR3 DNA is TGTGCCAGCAGCCGCTGGGACAGGGTCGGCAATCAGCCC. Amino acids: CASSRWDRVGNQP. The entire CDR3 sequence reads CASSRWDRVGNQPQHF.

This clone was recorded at least ten times. The CDR3 is cut off 3 residues early in the read; its end comes from the germline J gene. The rearrangement links TRBV7-9 to TRBJ1-1, with D unclear. Germline CDR1 reads SEHNR; CDR2 reads FQNEAQ (reference sequence). Trimming stripped 0 bases from V and 6 bases from J, with 8 bases between. The CDR3 has 13 residues. The CDR3 protein is CASSLAGSPEAFF. The covered CDR3 bases are TGTGCCAGCAGCTTAGCGGGCAGTCCTGAA.

This clone was counted between two and nine times. Read sequence stops 3 residues before the CDR3 end, and the germline J gene provides the missing end. The chain recombines TRBV18 with TRBJ2-2; 10 bases map to TRBD1. This CDR3 is built from 15 residues. With V trimmed by 3 bases and J by 4 bases, 2 bases remained unmatched. CDR1 and CDR2 (germline): KGHSH, LQKENI. The covered CDR3 bases are TGTGCCAGCTCACCGGGACAGGGGAGCACCGGGGAG. This gives the protein CASSPGQGSTGE. The full CDR3 sequence reads CASSPGQGSTGELFF.

Comment on this clone: The read falls 3 residues short of the CDR3 end, and the missing part is taken from the germline J gene. The genes are TRBV7-8 and TRBJ2-2; D is possibly TRBD1 (6 bases). Germline V CDR1 and CDR2: SGHVS, FQNEAQ. The CDR3 loop spans 17 amino acids. V was trimmed by 0 bases and J by 0 bases, leaving 11 bases between them. CDR3 sequence: CASSLAGQSANTGELFF. CDR3 DNA, as far as it was read: TGTGCCAGCAGCTTAGCGGGACAATCAGCGAACACCGGGGAG.

As concerns this clone: The read terminates 3 residues ahead of where the CDR3 ends, so the germline J gene completes it. This chain joins TRBV6-1 and TRBJ1-4; unclear D gene. The CDR3 spans 16 residues. Between the trimmed V and J ends, which lost 2 bases and 3 bases, there was a span of 13 bases. The germline CDR1 and CDR2 sequences are MNHNS and SASEGT. Partial CDR3 DNA: TGTGCCAGCAGTGAACCCCGTCCCAAGGCTAATGAAAAA. It translates to CASSEPRPKANEK. The whole CDR3 sequence is CASSEPRPKANEKLFF.

There are a few counts of this clone. The read is 3 residues too short to cover the CDR3 end, so that end is filled in from the germline J gene. The chain carries TRBV19 and TRBJ1-5; 11 bases are a match to TRBD1. Looked up from germline, CDR1 is LNHDA and CDR2 is SQIVND (reference sequence). This CDR3 has 15 amino acids. V was pared by 5 bases and J by 6 bases, with 6 bases of the junction left unmatched. The part of the CDR3 DNA that was read is TGTGCCAGTAGTGTAGGACAGGGGGCTGGTCAGCCC. It yields the protein CASSVGQGAGQP. The whole CDR3 is CASSVGQGAGQPQHF. Using reference TRBV19 and TRBJ1-5 for the parts outside the CDR3, the full variable domain is DGGITQSPKYLFRKEGQNVTLSCEQNLNHDAMYWYRQDPGQGLRLIYYSQIVNDFQKGDIAEGYSVSREKKESFPLTVTSAQKNPTAFYLCASSVGQGAGQPQHFGDGTRLSIL.

Details on this clone: The CDR3 is cut off 3 residues early in the read; its end comes from the germline J gene. The genes are TRBV20-1 and TRBJ2-3; the match to TRBD2 covers 11 bases. V lost 1 base to trimming and J lost 4 bases; unmatched junction nucleotides: 7. The CDR3 sequence is 16 residues long. The V gene's germline CDR1 is DFQATT and CDR2 SNEGSKA (reference sequence). The CDR3 DNA, read in part, is TGCAGTGCTAGAGCACGACTAGCGGGGTCGGCAGATACG. Translated: CSARARLAGSADT. In full, the CDR3 reads CSARARLAGSADTQYF.

The chain's CDR3 is CASSGGQGVTEAFF. CDR3 bases read: TGTGCCAGCAGCGGGGGACAGGGAGTGACTGAA. The V gene is TRBV7-9, the J gene TRBJ1-1, with TRBD1 matching 9 bases. The observed sequence ends 3 residues before the CDR3 terminus, with the missing tail filled in from the germline J gene. The CDR3 runs 14 residues. Trimming took 5 bases from V and 5 from J; bases not matched to a gene: 6. Germline V gene sequence: CDR1 SEHNR, CDR2 FQNEAQ (reference sequence).

This clone was seen ten or more times. The read ends 3 residues early relative to the CDR3; the germline J gene fills the gap. V is TRBV18 and J is TRBJ1-1, with 12 bases fitting TRBD1. With V trimmed by 6 bases and J by 6 bases, 8 bases remained unmatched. This CDR3 contains 15 residues. The germline V gene encodes CDR1 KGHSH and CDR2 LQKENI. CDR3 DNA (partial): TGTGCCAGCTCCCGTGGGACAGGGGGCGAACCTGAA. It codes for CASSRGTGGEPE. The entire CDR3 reads CASSRGTGGEPEAFF.

This clone turned up a few times. The observed sequence ends 3 residues before the CDR3 terminus, with the missing tail filled in from the germline J gene. This chain connects TRBV2 to TRBJ1-5; D is possibly TRBD1 (5 bases). CDR1 and CDR2 from the germline V gene are SNHLY and FYNNEI. The CDR3 is 14 residues long. The V gene lost 3 bases and the J gene lost 4 bases, with 10 bases spanning the gap. The CDR3 spells CASSEGQQNQPQHF. The part of the CDR3 DNA that was read is TGTGCCAGCAGTGAGGGGCAGCAAAATCAGCCC. The full variable domain, with the rest looked up from reference TRBV2 and TRBJ1-5, is EPEVTQTPSHQVTQMGQEVILRCVPISNHLYFYWYRQILGQKVEFLVSFYNNEISEKSEIFDDQFSVERPDGSNFTLKIRSTKLEDSAMYFCASSEGQQNQPQHFGDGTRLSIL.

Of note for this clone: The read is 3 residues too short to cover the CDR3 end, so that end is filled in from the germline J gene. V usage is TRBV11-2 and J usage is TRBJ2-1; maybe TRBD2 (6 bases). Germline values: CDR1 SGHAT, CDR2 FQNNGV. The germline V and J ends were trimmed by 0 bases and 4 bases, with 10 bases remaining between them. This CDR3 is built from 15 residues. CDR3 bases read: TGTGCCAGCAGCTTAGATCCGGGACTGTACAATGAG. It yields the protein CASSLDPGLYNE. The entire CDR3 protein is CASSLDPGLYNEQFF.

Comment on this clone: The CDR3 end falls 3 residues outside the read, so it is completed with the germline J gene. This chain uses TRBV5-1 with TRBJ2-7, with D possibly TRBD2 on 6 matching bases. Per germline, CDR1 SGHRS and CDR2 YFSETQ. The ends were cut back, 0 bases at V and 3 bases at J, with 13 bases in the middle. The CDR3 length is 15 residues. This chain's CDR3 is CASSLAEGDLYEQYF. The CDR3 DNA, read in part, is TGCGCCAGCAGCTTGGCGGAGGGCGATCTCTACGAG.

A word on this clone: The read falls 3 residues short of the CDR3 end, and the missing part is taken from the germline J gene. The J gene is TRBJ2-3, the V gene TRBV13; 13 bases line up with TRBD2. The CDR3 has 17 residues. V was pared by 5 bases and J by 2 bases, with 7 bases of the junction left unmatched. The germline gives CDR1 PRHDT, CDR2 FYEKMQ (reference sequence). Partial CDR3 DNA: TGTGCCAGCAGCCCGCGACTAGCGGGGGGAATCACAGATACG. Its translation is CASSPRLAGGITDT. The CDR3, in full, reads CASSPRLAGGITDTQYF.

This clone was seen many times. The read ends 3 residues before the CDR3 terminus; that terminus is restored from the germline J gene. The V and J genes are TRBV20-1 and TRBJ1-2; possibly TRBD1 for D (5 bases). Deletions cut 0 bases from V and 6 bases from J, with 11 bases between. The length of the CDR3 is 13 residues. Germline CDR1 and CDR2: DFQATT and SNEGSKA (reference sequence). The sequenced part of the CDR3 DNA is TGCAGTGCTAGAGACGGGCAGGGAAATGGC. Translation gives CSARDGQGNG. The complete CDR3 sequence is CSARDGQGNGYTF.

Details on this clone: Read coverage stops 3 residues before the CDR3 terminus; the germline J gene supplies the remainder. This chain links TRBV18 with TRBJ1-5, with D possibly matching TRBD1 (6 bases). Germline V CDR1 and CDR2: KGHSH, LQKENI. The CDR3 sequence is 16 residues long. The V end was cut by 2 bases, the J end by 2 bases, with 13 bases between. The CDR3 loop is CASSPSQTGRNQPQHF. The DNA read from the CDR3 is TGTGCCAGCTCACCAAGTCAGACAGGCCGCAATCAGCCC.

In regard to this clone: Read coverage stops 3 residues before the CDR3 terminus; the germline J gene supplies the remainder. The genes are TRBV7-8 and TRBJ1-5; D call uncertain. Per the germline V gene, CDR1 is SGHVS and CDR2 is FQNEAQ. CDR3 length: 15 residues. Trimming stripped 1 base from V and 4 bases from J, with 11 bases between. Incomplete CDR3 DNA: TGTGCCAGCAGCTTAGAAGGCAGGAGTAATCAGCCC. Residues: CASSLEGRSNQP. Given in full, the CDR3 is CASSLEGRSNQPQHF.

Note on this clone: The DNA ends 3 residues before the CDR3 does, and the rest of the CDR3 is filled in from the germline J gene. The rearrangement joins TRBV11-2 to TRBJ2-5; D might be TRBD2 (6 bases). Germline CDR1 reads SGHAT; CDR2 reads FQNNGV. The ends were cut back, 4 bases at V and 5 bases at J, with 11 bases in the middle. The CDR3 sequence is 13 residues long. The part of the CDR3 DNA that was read is TGTGCCAGCAGCTACGGAGGGCCGGAGACC. It specifies CASSYGGPET. The entire CDR3 protein reads CASSYGGPETQYF.

This clone was counted between two and nine times. The observed sequence ends 3 residues before the CDR3 terminus, with the missing tail filled in from the germline J gene. The gene calls are TRBV29-1 and TRBJ1-4; D may be TRBD1 (6 bases). Germline lookup yields CDR1 SQVTM and CDR2 ANQGSEA. The germline V and J ends were trimmed by 4 bases and 7 bases, with 7 bases remaining between them. The CDR3 covers 11 residues. CDR3 loop: CSVGGPEKLFF. The part of the CDR3 DNA that was read is TGCAGCGTTGGGGGGCCTGAAAAA.

Remarks on this clone: The read ends 3 residues early relative to the CDR3; the germline J gene fills the gap. This chain uses TRBV10-3 with TRBJ2-1, with unresolved D. Germline CDR1 ENHRY, CDR2 SYGVKD. This CDR3 contains 11 residues. Trimming left V 11 bases short and J 2 bases short, with 7 bases between. CDR3 residues: CASTAYNEQFF. The covered CDR3 bases are TGTGCCTCAACAGCCTACAATGAG.

Regarding this clone: Read coverage stops 3 residues before the CDR3 terminus; the germline J gene supplies the remainder. The V and J genes are TRBV7-2 and TRBJ2-1, with 8 bases identical to TRBD2. Losses at the gene ends were 5 bases for V and 4 bases for J; bases not matched to a gene: 4. The CDR3 runs 14 residues. The V gene's germline CDR1 is SGHTA and CDR2 FQGNSA. The covered CDR3 bases are TGTGCCAGCAGCCGAGCGGGAGCGTACAATGAG. Protein: CASSRAGAYNE. The CDR3 as a whole reads CASSRAGAYNEQFF.

As regards this clone: Read data end 3 residues before the CDR3 end; the end is taken from the germline J gene. The chain is built from TRBV19 and TRBJ2-7; 10 bases agree with TRBD1. The CDR3 consists of 15 residues. V lost 6 bases and J lost 3; bases outside the gene matches: 8. CDR1 LNHDA and CDR2 SQIVND come from the germline V gene (reference sequence). CDR3 sequence: CASRPTRTGGYEQYF. The CDR3 bases that were read are TGTGCCAGTAGGCCAACACGGACAGGGGGCTACGAG.

Comment on this clone: The read falls 3 residues short of the CDR3 end, and the missing part is taken from the germline J gene. V is TRBV5-5 and J is TRBJ2-5, with 10 bases fitting TRBD1. CDR3 length equals 15 residues. CDR1 is SGHKS, CDR2 YYEKEE, per germline (reference sequence). V shed 0 bases and J 1 base; nucleotides not matched to a gene: 0. Here the CDR3 reads CASSLGQGAQETQYF. CDR3 DNA (partial): TGTGCCAGCAGCTTGGGACAGGGGGCCCAAGAGACC. Full variable domain (rest looked up from reference TRBV5-5 and TRBJ2-5): DAGVTQSPTHLIKTRGQQVTLRCSPISGHKSVSWYQQVLGQGPQFIFQYYEKEERGRGNFPDRFSARQFPNYSSELNVNALLLGDSALYLCASSLGQGAQETQYFGPGTRLLVL.

As concerns this clone: Read sequence stops 3 residues before the CDR3 end, and the germline J gene provides the missing end. The chain links TRBV7-9 to TRBJ1-2; TRBD1 is a possible D gene (5 bases). Trimming took off 5 bases at V and 4 bases at J, with 8 bases between the two ends. The germline V gene encodes CDR1 SEHNR and CDR2 FQNEAQ (reference sequence). The CDR3 is made up of 12 amino acids. The part of the CDR3 DNA that was read is TGTGCCAGCAGCGGGGGGGGCTATGGC. This translates into CASSGGGYG. The entire CDR3 is CASSGGGYGYTF.

This clone was observed a few times. With the read ending 3 residues before the CDR3 end, the germline J gene is used to fill in that end. The rearrangement links TRBV7-9 to TRBJ1-6; D ambiguous. Germline V gives CDR1 SEHNR, CDR2 FQNEAQ (reference sequence). The CDR3 is 13 amino acids. V gave up 9 bases and J gave up 0 bases, with 6 bases separating them. This CDR3 reads CASSGSYNSPLHF. The sequenced CDR3 bases are TGTGCCAGTTCGGGCTCCTATAATTCACCC.

As regards this clone: The read gets to within 3 residues of the CDR3 end, and the germline J gene fills in the rest. The chain has TRBV2 and TRBJ2-3; possibly TRBD1 for D (6 bases). The CDR3 runs 14 residues. CDR1 and CDR2 (germline): SNHLY, FYNNEI. Trimming removed 4 bases at V and 2 bases at J, with 10 bases between. CDR3 DNA, as far as it was read: TGTGCCAGCAGTGTAGGACAGCCCACAGATACG. Protein product: CASSVGQPTDT. From start to end, the CDR3 is CASSVGQPTDTQYF.

This clone was counted at least ten times. Read coverage stops 3 residues before the CDR3 terminus; the germline J gene supplies the remainder. The chain joins TRBV4-1 to TRBJ1-2; 7 bases are a match to TRBD1. V lost 0 bases and J lost 4; bases outside the gene matches: 11. The CDR3 is made up of 17 amino acids. Germline loops: CDR1 MGHRA, CDR2 YSYEKL. The CDR3 region is CASSQDDRDRDFYGYTF. The CDR3 bases that were read are TGCGCCAGCAGCCAAGATGACCGAGACAGGGACTTCTATGGC.